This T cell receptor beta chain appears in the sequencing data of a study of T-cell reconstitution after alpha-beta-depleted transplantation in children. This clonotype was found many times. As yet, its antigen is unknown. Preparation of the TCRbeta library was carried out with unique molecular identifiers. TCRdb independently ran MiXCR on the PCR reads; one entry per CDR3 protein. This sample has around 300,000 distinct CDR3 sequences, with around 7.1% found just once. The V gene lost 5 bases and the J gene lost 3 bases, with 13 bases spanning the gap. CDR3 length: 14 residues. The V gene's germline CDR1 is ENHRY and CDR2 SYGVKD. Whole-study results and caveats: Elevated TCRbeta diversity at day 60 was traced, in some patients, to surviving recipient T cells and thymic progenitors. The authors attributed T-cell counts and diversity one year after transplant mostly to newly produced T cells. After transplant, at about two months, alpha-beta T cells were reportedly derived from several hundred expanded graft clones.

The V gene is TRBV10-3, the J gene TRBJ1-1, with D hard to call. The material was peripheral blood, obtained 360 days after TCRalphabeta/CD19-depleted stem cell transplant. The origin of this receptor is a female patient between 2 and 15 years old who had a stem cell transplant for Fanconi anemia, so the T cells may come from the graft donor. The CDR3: CAISSLLTDTEAFF. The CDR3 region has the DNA TGTGCCATCAGTAGCTTACTGACGGACACTGAAGCTTTCTTT.